The clone carrying this T cell receptor beta chain was seen just once. Trimming cost V 3 bases and J 8 bases; bases outside gene matches: 6. The CDR3 contains 14 residues. Germline V CDR1 and CDR2: SGHRS, YFSETQ. The method was immunoSEQ multiplex PCR; TCRdb's version includes in-frame clones alone and lacks a portion of them. The sample lists about 150,000 clones; about 85% were seen once. Seattle patient enrollment occurred during active infection, with longitudinal follow-up thereafter. This sample is part of a study of blood T cell repertoires in COVID-19. Study details: Acute-phase and convalescent COVID-19 samples originated in the United States, Italy and Spain.

Material: peripheral blood. The receptor was isolated from a man aged 55 to 70 with COVID-19, enrolled during active disease. The chain joins TRBV5-1 to TRBJ1-5; 9 bases align to TRBD1. Here the CDR3 reads CASSWGDRAEPQHF. Written as DNA, the CDR3 is TGCGCCAGCAGCTGGGGGGACAGGGCAGAGCCCCAGCATTTT. The full variable domain, rest sourced from reference TRBV5-1 and TRBJ1-5, is KAGVTQTPRYLIKTRGQQVTLSCSPISGHRSVSWYQQTPGQGLQFLFEYFSETQRNKGNFPGRFSGRQFSNSRSEMNVSTLELGDSALYLCASSWGDRAEPQHFGDGTRLSIL.